This T cell receptor (beta chain) was sequenced in a study of PD-1 blockade in classical Hodgkin lymphoma. Clones were read by immunoSEQ multiplex PCR, and TCRdb kept only the in-frame ones, dropping some. The sample has about 61,000 clones, 87% seen once. Regarding time point: cycle 4 day 1 (C4D1), after around six weeks of nivolumab. All patients experienced relapse after autologous stem cell transplantation, and brentuximab vedotin exposure was variable. This CDR3 is 14 amino acids long. Germline V CDR1 and CDR2: MNHNY, SVGAGI (reference sequence). Trimming stripped 5 bases from V and 1 base from J, with 11 bases between.

This sequence originates from a human donor with classical Hodgkin lymphoma. Sequenced here: peripheral blood mononuclear cells (PBMCs), sampled before the fourth cycle of nivolumab. The genes are TRBV6-6 and TRBJ1-2; possible D gene TRBD1, 5 bases. The CDR3 DNA sequence: TGTGCCAGCAGTGGCAGGAGGGGTAACTATGGCTACACCTTC. Its protein product is CASSGRRGNYGYTF.